Shown below are 32 T cell receptor beta chains from a single sample sequenced in a study of OX40 agonist ivuxolimab in advanced cancers. Measured with immunoSEQ multiplex PCR; TCRdb has only the in-frame clones, and not every one. The data contain approximately 75,000 clones, under 95% of them singletons. Sequenced material: CD4+ or CD8+ T cells sorted from blood, taken in a trial of the OX40 agonist ivuxolimab. The receptors were sampled from an adult with an advanced solid tumor such as melanoma, head and neck, liver or kidney cancer.

The genes are TRBV19 and TRBJ1-5; no clear D gene. Germline values: CDR1 LNHDA, CDR2 SQIVND (reference sequence). This CDR3 contains 15 residues. V was pared by 5 bases and J by 0 bases, with 11 bases between. CDR3 sequence reads: CASSDVVYSNQPQHF. The CDR3 nucleotides are TGTGCCAGTAGTGACGTGGTGTATAGCAATCAGCCCCAGCATTTT.

The rearrangement joins TRBV7-2 to TRBJ1-1; D gene ambiguous. The length of the CDR3 is 11 residues. Germline V gene sequence: CDR1 SGHTA, CDR2 FQGNSA. Between the trimmed V and J ends, which lost 8 bases and 3 bases, there was a span of 7 bases. The CDR3 protein is CASLRDTEAFF. DNA for the CDR3: TGTGCCAGCCTTCGGGACACTGAAGCTTTCTTT.

The J gene is TRBJ2-6, the V gene TRBV7-6, with D perhaps TRBD1 or TRBD2 (6 bases each). Trimming cost V 4 bases and J 0 bases, with 25 bases left between them. The length of the CDR3 is 21 residues. CDR1 is SGHVS and CDR2 is FNYEAQ in the germline V gene. CDR3 nucleotide sequence: TGTGCCAGCAGCTCAAGGACTGGGGGCAGGGAGGTTTCCTCTGGGGCCAACGTCCTGACTTTC. It translates to CASSSRTGGREVSSGANVLTF.

The table lists this clone with a count of one. The chain has TRBV6-6 and TRBJ2-7, with 9 bases matching TRBD1. The CDR3 runs to 15 residues. The junction had 10 bases not matched to a gene; V was cut back by 6 bases and J by 4 bases. CDR1 MNHNY and CDR2 SVGAGI come from the germline V gene (reference sequence). The CDR3, as DNA: TGTGCCAGCAGCCCAGACCGGGACAGGGCGTACGAGCAGTACTTC. Amino acids: CASSPDRDRAYEQYF.

The chain joins TRBV27 to TRBJ1-5; the D is unclear. The CDR3 extends over 14 amino acids. Germline V gene data show CDR1 as MNHEY and CDR2 as SMNVEV (reference sequence). V gave up 1 base and J gave up 3 bases, with 7 bases separating them. Written as DNA, the CDR3 is TGTGCCAGCAGTTTATGGGGTAACAATCAGCCCCAGCATTTT. Protein product: CASSLWGNNQPQHF.

The chain links TRBV4-2 to TRBJ2-3, with 9 bases identical to TRBD2. The germline CDR1 and CDR2 sequences are LGHNA and YNFKEQ. V was pared by 6 bases and J by 1 base, with 5 bases of the junction left unmatched. CDR3 length equals 15 residues. CDR3 region: CASSASGAGTDTQYF. In DNA, the CDR3 is TGTGCCAGCAGTGCTAGCGGGGCCGGCACAGATACGCAGTATTTT.

The chain links TRBV4-1 to TRBJ2-3; 11 nucleotides agree with TRBD2. The CDR3 contains 19 residues. CDR1 is MGHRA and CDR2 is YSYEKL in the germline V gene. V was pared by 0 bases and J by 0 bases, with 8 bases of the junction left unmatched. As DNA, the CDR3 is TGCGCCAGCAGCCAAGATTCCCCCGGGACTAGCGGCAGCACAGATACGCAGTATTTT. This codes for CASSQDSPGTSGSTDTQYF.

V is TRBV4-3 and J is TRBJ2-3; no clear D gene. The CDR3 has 15 residues. V dropped 1 base and J dropped 2 bases, with 10 bases sitting between them. Germline V CDR1 and CDR2: LGHNA, YSLEER. In DNA, the CDR3 is TGCGCCAGCAGCCAAGTCCCAGAAGCCACAGATACGCAGTATTTT. Protein: CASSQVPEATDTQYF.

J is TRBJ2-3 and V is TRBV2; D perhaps matches TRBD2 (6 bases). Germline assignment: CDR1 SNHLY and CDR2 FYNNEI. This CDR3 is built from 14 residues. Trimming left V 5 bases short and J 4 bases short, with 13 bases between. The CDR3 nucleotides are TGTGCCAGCAGTAACCCTAGCGCAGCAGATACGCAGTATTTT. Translation gives CASSNPSAADTQYF.

The V gene is TRBV29-1, the J gene TRBJ2-3; TRBD1 matches at 10 bases. Germline V gene sequence: CDR1 SQVTM, CDR2 ANQGSEA. The CDR3 sequence is 13 residues long. V shed 6 bases, J shed 4 bases, and the junction held 4 bases outside the gene matches. CDR3 DNA: TGCAGCGTCAAGGACAGGGGGGCAGATACGCAGTATTTT. Amino acids: CSVKDRGADTQYF.

The rearrangement joins TRBV10-3 to TRBJ2-7, with D tentatively TRBD2 (6 bases). V was pared by 4 bases and J by 0 bases, with 10 bases between. Germline CDR1 is ENHRY and CDR2 is SYGVKD. There are 14 residues in the CDR3. CDR3 loop: CAISAWRDSYEQYF. DNA of the CDR3: TGTGCCATCAGTGCCTGGAGGGACTCCTACGAGCAGTACTTC.

The genes are TRBV30 and TRBJ1-3; D remains ambiguous. V was clipped by 0 bases and J by 0 bases, with 3 bases between them. The CDR3 contains 13 residues. The germline V gene encodes CDR1 GTSNPN and CDR2 SVGIG (reference sequence). The CDR3: CAWSVTSGNTIYF. CDR3 in DNA: TGTGCCTGGAGTGTTACCTCTGGAAACACCATATATTTT.

V is TRBV7-2 and J is TRBJ1-2; D gene uncertain. The CDR3 is 16 residues long. With 2 bases removed from V and 4 bases from J, the gap between germline ends came to 17 bases. The germline V gene encodes CDR1 SGHTA and CDR2 FQGNSA. The CDR3 is CASSLYSWTDVYGYTF. The DNA of the CDR3 is TGTGCCAGCAGCTTATATAGTTGGACGGACGTCTATGGCTACACCTTC.

The table lists this clone with a few counts. The chain carries TRBV7-9 and TRBJ2-3, with D uncertain. Germline V CDR1 and CDR2: SEHNR, FQNEAQ (reference sequence). The CDR3 is 14 residues long. The V end lost 1 base, the J end lost 1 base, and 6 bases lay between the germline ends. The CDR3 reads CASSLESGTDTQYF. The CDR3 DNA sequence: TGTGCCAGCAGCTTAGAATCGGGCACAGATACGCAGTATTTT.

V and J are TRBV21-1 and TRBJ2-7; the table's TRBD1 call for D was not verified on the DNA. TRBV21-1 is a known pseudogene. This CDR3 spans 16 amino acids. The CDR3 reads CASSKVGQGHVYEQYF. Written as DNA, the CDR3 is TGTGCCAGCAGCAAAGTGGGACAGGGGCACGTTTACGAGCAGTACTTC.

The rearrangement uses TRBV29-1 and TRBJ2-1; D may match TRBD1 or TRBD2 (7 bases each). With 2 bases removed from V and 4 bases from J, the gap between germline ends came to 12 bases. CDR1 SQVTM and CDR2 ANQGSEA come from the germline V gene. There are 14 residues in the CDR3. In DNA form, the CDR3 reads TGCAGCGTTGAACCCAGGGGGGGATACAATGAGCAGTTCTTC. This gives the protein CSVEPRGGYNEQFF.

The chain couples TRBV4-1 to TRBJ2-7; 9 bases fit TRBD1. CDR1 and CDR2 (germline): MGHRA, YSYEKL. Trimming took 2 bases from V and 1 from J; bases not matched to a gene: 9. The CDR3 has 17 amino acids. CDR3 in DNA: TGCGCCAGCAGCCAAACAGGGGGACAGGGTCGTTCCTACGAGCAGTACTTC. Its protein product is CASSQTGGQGRSYEQYF.

This chain uses TRBV27 with TRBJ2-2; D is unclear. The germline V gene has CDR1 MNHEY and CDR2 SMNVEV (reference sequence). The CDR3 contains 13 residues. The germline V and J ends were trimmed by 6 bases and 2 bases, with 7 bases remaining between them. CDR3 bases: TGTGCCAGCAGCCTACCCAACACCGGGGAGCTGTTTTTT. This codes for CASSLPNTGELFF.

A few counts support this clone. CDR3 sequence: CSVDVDNEQFF. The CDR3 region has the DNA TGCAGCGTTGACGTAGACAATGAGCAGTTCTTC. V gene TRBV29-1 combines with J gene TRBJ2-1; D remains unclear. Germline CDR1 and CDR2: SQVTM and ANQGSEA. Trimming shortened V by 3 bases and J by 5 bases, and 5 bases separated the two germline ends. The CDR3 runs 11 residues.

This chain links TRBV6-1 with TRBJ1-3; D uncertain. The V end lost 5 bases, the J end lost 4 bases, and 15 bases lay between the germline ends. This CDR3 has 15 residues. Germline CDR1 and CDR2: MNHNS and SASEGT. The CDR3 sequence is CASSPLGGFGNTIYF. The DNA of the CDR3 is TGTGCCAGCAGTCCCCTGGGAGGGTTCGGAAACACCATATATTTT.

Note on this clone: Sequence at one end of the junction differs from germline and may be a read error. V usage is TRBV19 and J usage is TRBJ2-7; TRBD1 aligns across 8 bases. The CDR3 extends over 15 amino acids. In germline, CDR1 is LNHDA, CDR2 SQIVND (reference sequence). The CDR3 protein is CASSDPGQALYGQYF. The DNA of the CDR3 is TGTGCCAGTAGCGATCCGGGACAGGCCCTCTACGGGCAGTACTTC.

The gene calls are TRBV5-6 and TRBJ1-6; D ambiguous. V was pared by 3 bases and J by 9 bases, with 13 bases between. Germline CDR1 reads SGHDT; CDR2 reads YYEEEE. The CDR3 contains 14 residues. CDR3 loop: CASSSRTSLSPLHF. CDR3 DNA: TGTGCCAGCAGCTCCAGGACCTCACTTTCACCCCTCCACTTT.

The chain has TRBV5-1 and TRBJ2-5; D is uncertain. V shed 0 bases and J shed 1 base, with 10 bases lying between them. CDR3 length equals 15 residues. Germline CDR1 SGHRS, CDR2 YFSETQ. CDR3 sequence (DNA): TGCGCCAGCAGCTTGGCCGAGGTGGTCCAAGAGACCCAGTACTTC. Protein product: CASSLAEVVQETQYF. Full variable domain (missing parts from reference TRBV5-1 and TRBJ2-5): KAGVTQTPRYLIKTRGQQVTLSCSPISGHRSVSWYQQTPGQGLQFLFEYFSETQRNKGNFPGRFSGRQFSNSRSEMNVSTLELGDSALYLCASSLAEVVQETQYFGPGTRLLVL.

The chain has TRBV7-3 and TRBJ1-5; a weak D match, TRBD1 (5 bases). The CDR3 length is 17 residues. Per the germline V gene, CDR1 is SGHTA and CDR2 is FQGTGA. Trimming stripped 7 bases from V and 0 bases from J, with 19 bases between. CDR3 sequence reads: CASIGSTDLYSNQPQHF. The CDR3 DNA reads as TGTGCCAGCATTGGTTCGACAGACTTATATAGCAATCAGCCCCAGCATTTT.

The chain employs TRBV5-1 and TRBJ1-1; D is undetermined. CDR1 is SGHRS, CDR2 YFSETQ, per germline. V dropped 0 bases and J dropped 2 bases, with 8 bases sitting between them. This CDR3 region has 14 residues. The CDR3 DNA is TGCGCCAGCAGCTTGGAAGGGCCCAACACTGAAGCTTTCTTT. Its protein is CASSLEGPNTEAFF.

The chain is built from TRBV7-2 and TRBJ2-3, with 11 bases matching TRBD2. The J segment lost 5 bases and the V segment lost 5 bases, leaving 3 bases of the junction unmatched. CDR1 SGHTA and CDR2 FQGNSA come from the germline V gene. This CDR3 has 14 residues. CDR3 residues: CASSPGLAGDTQYF. In nucleotides, the CDR3 is TGTGCCAGCAGCCCTGGACTAGCGGGAGATACGCAGTATTTT.

CDR3 nucleotide sequence: TGTGCCAGCAGTTTATCAGGGATGGATGGCTACACCTTC. Its protein is CASSLSGMDGYTF. This chain uses TRBV27 with TRBJ1-2; D call uncertain. CDR3 length: 13 residues. V shed 0 bases and J shed 6 bases, with 8 bases lying between them. Germline V lookup: CDR1 MNHEY, CDR2 SMNVEV (reference sequence).

The CDR3 protein is CASSPGTSGYNEQFF. CDR3 in DNA: TGTGCCAGCTCACCCGGGACTAGCGGATACAATGAGCAGTTCTTC. V gene TRBV18 combines with J gene TRBJ2-1; 11 nucleotides line up with TRBD2. The CDR3 is made up of 15 amino acids. The ends lost 3 bases at V and 4 bases at J; junction bases unmatched: 2. Germline-derived CDR1 and CDR2 are KGHSH and LQKENI.

The chain couples TRBV5-1 to TRBJ2-1, with D possibly matching TRBD2 (5 bases). Trimming shortened V by 4 bases and J by 5 bases, and 13 bases separated the two germline ends. The CDR3 is made up of 14 amino acids. Germline V CDR1 and CDR2: SGHRS, YFSETQ. CDR3 nucleotides: TGCGCCAGCAGCCCGGGCCAGGAGGACAATGAGCAGTTCTTC. Its translation is CASSPGQEDNEQFF.

This clone was counted once. The chain joins TRBV5-1 to TRBJ2-2, with D perhaps assigned TRBD1 or TRBD2 (5 bases each). The germline V gene has CDR1 SGHRS and CDR2 YFSETQ. V was pared by 3 bases and J by 6 bases, with 15 bases between. This CDR3 spans 15 amino acids. CDR3 in DNA: TGCGCCAGCAGCTCCACCCTGGGGGATGCCGGGGAGCTGTTTTTT. Translated: CASSSTLGDAGELFF. Drawing the rest from reference TRBV5-1 and TRBJ2-2, the complete variable domain is KAGVTQTPRYLIKTRGQQVTLSCSPISGHRSVSWYQQTPGQGLQFLFEYFSETQRNKGNFPGRFSGRQFSNSRSEMNVSTLELGDSALYLCASSSTLGDAGELFFGEGSRLTVL.

The sample holds one count of this clone. The chain links TRBV19 to TRBJ1-1; D gene uncertain. Trimming cost V 7 bases and J 2 bases, with 8 bases left between them. CDR3 length equals 12 residues. Germline CDR1 and CDR2: LNHDA and SQIVND (reference sequence). DNA for the CDR3: TGTGCCAGTAACAAGGGAAACACTGAAGCTTTCTTT. It is translated as CASNKGNTEAFF.

This clone was detected only once. CDR3 in amino acids: CASSQDLEGASSYNEQFF. The CDR3 nucleotides read TGCGCCAGCAGCCAAGATCTGGAGGGCGCCAGCTCCTACAATGAGCAGTTCTTC. The rearrangement joins TRBV4-3 to TRBJ2-1; D possibly corresponds to TRBD2 (6 bases). Trimming stripped 0 bases from V and 0 bases from J, with 15 bases between. The germline gives CDR1 LGHNA, CDR2 YSLEER. The length of the CDR3 is 18 residues.